These T cell receptor beta chains were read from a single sample in a study of T cell changes during pregnancy in multiple sclerosis. Produced via immunoSEQ multiplex PCR; TCRdb's table is partial and in-frame only. The sample comprises around 53,000 clones, 90% of which are singletons, and roughly 3% rests with the top ten. The source was CD8+ T cells from peripheral blood mononuclear cells, collected before pregnancy. The receptors here all came from a female donor with multiple sclerosis, enrolled in a pregnancy study. The CDR3 runs from the conserved cysteine through the conserved F or W. D genes are given only for firm matches. Size values are once, few and many counts, or a class for expanded clones, and some rows have none.

clone size,J gene,D gene,V gene,CDR3 DNA,CDR3 protein
few,TRBJ1-2,-,TRBV19,TGTGCCAGTAGTATGGGAGCCATCTATGGCTACACCTTC,CASSMGAIYGYTF
-,TRBJ2-7,-,TRBV27,TGTGCCAGTTGCGCCGGGTCTTCACTCTACGAGCAGTACTTC,CASCAGSSLYEQYF
-,TRBJ2-3,-,TRBV7-3,TGTGCCAGCAGCTCCCTCGGGGGTGGGGGCACAGATACGCAGTATTTT,CASSSLGGGGTDTQYF
-,TRBJ2-3,TRBD1,TRBV7-9,TGTGCCAGCAGCTTTTTACCCAGACAGGGAAGTACGCAGTATTTT,CASSFLPRQGSTQYF
-,TRBJ2-2,TRBD1,TRBV15,TGTGCCACCAGAACCAGACAGGGTCGCGCGAACACCGGGGAGCTGTTTTTT,CATRTRQGRANTGELFF
-,TRBJ1-4,-,TRBV10-1,TGCGCCAGCAGTGATGGGGGCCCAAGCTACACTAATGAAAAACTGTTTTTT,CASSDGGPSYTNEKLFF
-,TRBJ1-1,TRBD1,TRBV28,TGTGCCAGCACCCCGAGGCGACAGGGGGCGGAAGCTTTCTTT,CASTPRRQGAEAFF
-,TRBJ2-7,-,TRBV6-6,TGTGCCAGCAGCCTAGACCGCCCCCCGTCCGAGCAGTACTTC,CASSLDRPPSEQYF
-,TRBJ2-7,-,TRBV7-6,TGTGCCAGCACCACCGAGGATAACGAGCAGTACTTC,CASTTEDNEQYF
-,TRBJ1-1,-,TRBV6-5,TGTGCCAGCAGTTATTTTGGAGTCGGCACTGAAGCTTTCTTT,CASSYFGVGTEAFF
once,TRBJ2-7,TRBD1,TRBV9,TGTGCCAGCAGCCCCCGGACAGGGCGTTCCTACGAGCAGTACTTC,CASSPRTGRSYEQYF
-,TRBJ2-2,TRBD1,TRBV6-5,TGTGCCAGCAGTTACGCAAGGGGGCGAAGCACCGGGGAGCTGTTTTTT,CASSYARGRSTGELFF
-,TRBJ1-2,TRBD1,TRBV5-6,TGTGCCAGCAGCTTCACAGGGGAGGTGATGGGCTATGGCTACACCTTC,CASSFTGEVMGYGYTF
-,TRBJ2-7,-,TRBV6-1,TGTGCCAGCAGTCCGGAGGGAGAGCCTATCTACGAGCAGTACTTC,CASSPEGEPIYEQYF
-,TRBJ2-3,TRBD2,TRBV27,TGTGCCAGCAGCTTCAGCGGGGGGGACTCAGATACGCAGTATTTT,CASSFSGGDSDTQYF
-,TRBJ1-1,TRBD1,TRBV27,TGTGCCAGCAGTCCCGGGACAGGGCCGGGAGCTGAAGCTTTCTTT,CASSPGTGPGAEAFF
-,TRBJ1-5,-,TRBV7-9,TGTGCCAGCAGCCTTCAGGGGCTCGATCAGCCCCAGCATTTT,CASSLQGLDQPQHF